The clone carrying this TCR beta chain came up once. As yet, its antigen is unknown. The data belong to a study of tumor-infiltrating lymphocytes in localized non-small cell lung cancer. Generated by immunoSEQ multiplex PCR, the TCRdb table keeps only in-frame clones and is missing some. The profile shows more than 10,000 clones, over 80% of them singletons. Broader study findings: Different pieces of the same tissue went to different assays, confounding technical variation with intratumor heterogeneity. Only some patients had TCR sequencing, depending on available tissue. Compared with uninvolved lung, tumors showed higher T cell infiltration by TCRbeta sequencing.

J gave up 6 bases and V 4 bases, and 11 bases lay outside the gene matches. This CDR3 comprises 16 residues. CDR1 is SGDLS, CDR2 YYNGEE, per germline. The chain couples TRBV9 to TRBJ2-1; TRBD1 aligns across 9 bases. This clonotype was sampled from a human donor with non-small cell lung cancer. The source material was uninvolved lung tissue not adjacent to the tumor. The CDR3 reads CASSIPGTGNFNEQFF. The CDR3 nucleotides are TGTGCCAGCAGCATACCCGGGACAGGGAATTTCAATGAGCAGTTCTTC. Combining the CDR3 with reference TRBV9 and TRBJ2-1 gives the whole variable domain DSGVTQTPKHLITATGQRVTLRCSPRSGDLSVYWYQQSLDQGLQFLIQYYNGEERAKGNILERFSAQQFPDLHSELNLSSLELGDSALYFCASSIPGTGNFNEQFFGPGTRLTVL.